The 17 T cell receptor beta chains presented below share a single source sample, sequenced in a study of shared clonotypes between healthy human individuals. Generated by immunoSEQ multiplex PCR, the TCRdb table keeps only in-frame clones and is missing some. The sample contains around 690,000 clones, roughly 88% of which appear only once. Material for sequencing was memory CD8+ T cells from PBMCs. Subset here: CD45RO+ cells pooled with CCR7-negative TemRA cells. The receptors were gathered from a young man in good health. Some clones in this sample may be carry-over from other donors' samples.

The V and J genes are TRBV7-2 and TRBJ2-7; 10 positions match TRBD2. This CDR3 contains 15 residues. Losses at the gene ends were 2 bases for V and 6 bases for J; bases not matched to a gene: 7. CDR1 and CDR2 from the germline V gene are SGHTA and FQGNSA. Here the CDR3 reads CASSLFGLAEFEQYF. The CDR3 DNA is TGTGCCAGCAGCTTATTCGGACTAGCGGAGTTCGAGCAGTACTTC.

In regard to this clone: Since a far larger clone is one base different, this is likely a read error. This chain uses TRBV6-5 with TRBJ2-2; 7 positions match TRBD2. With 4 bases clipped from V and 2 bases from J, the junction kept 7 bases outside the gene matches. The CDR3 covers 16 residues. Germline lookup yields CDR1 MNHEY and CDR2 SVGAGI. The CDR3 bases are TGTGCCAGCAGTTTGCGGCTAGCGGACAACACCGGGGAGCTGTTTTTT. It is translated as CASSLRLADNTGELFF.

This clone was detected only once. The CDR3 bases are TGTGCCAGCTCCGGCGGCTCAGGAGGCCGCACAGATACGCAGTATTTT. It codes for CASSGGSGGRTDTQYF. The rearrangement joins TRBV9 to TRBJ2-3, with a weak D call TRBD2 (5 bases). V lost 7 bases to trimming and J lost 1 base, with 19 bases between them. Germline V gene sequence: CDR1 SGDLS, CDR2 YYNGEE. The CDR3 contains 16 residues.

The chain has TRBV6-5 and TRBJ2-7, with D tentatively TRBD1 (6 bases). Germline V CDR1 and CDR2: MNHEY, SVGAGI. This CDR3 contains 14 residues. V was shortened by 6 bases and J by 6 bases, with 18 bases between the two germline ends. Here the CDR3 DNA reads TGTGCCAGCAGCACCCTCCAGGGGTGGATCGAGCAGTACTTC. Translation: CASSTLQGWIEQYF.

The chain is built from TRBV6-5 and TRBJ1-2, with no clear D. The CDR3 is made up of 13 amino acids. Germline values: CDR1 MNHEY, CDR2 SVGAGI. Trimming removed 6 bases at V and 3 bases at J, with 11 bases between. The CDR3 loop is CASRAPRYYGYTF. In DNA, the CDR3 is TGTGCCAGCAGGGCCCCTCGGTACTATGGCTACACCTTC.

V gene TRBV15 combines with J gene TRBJ2-1; TRBD1 is a possible D gene (5 bases). V lost 4 bases and J lost 5, with 24 bases in between. Germline CDR1 is LNHNV and CDR2 is YYDKDF (reference sequence). The CDR3 is made up of 18 amino acids. CDR3 sequence (DNA): TGTGCCACCAGCACCCAACCGCCCGACAGTCTGCTCCACAATGAGCAGTTCTTC. Amino acid sequence: CATSTQPPDSLLHNEQFF.

This chain uses TRBV9 with TRBJ2-6, with D uncertain. The germline V gene has CDR1 SGDLS and CDR2 YYNGEE. Trimming removed 3 bases from V and 4 bases from J, with 8 bases in between. The CDR3 contains 14 residues. CDR3: CASSAASGANVLTF. DNA of the CDR3: TGTGCCAGCAGCGCAGCATCGGGGGCCAACGTCCTGACTTTC.

The chain has TRBV9 and TRBJ2-2; D is undetermined. There are 14 residues in the CDR3. V was shortened by 6 bases and J by 0 bases, with 9 bases between the two germline ends. CDR1 and CDR2 from the germline V gene are SGDLS and YYNGEE. The CDR3 nucleotides read TGTGCCAGCAATCCATCCGCGAACACCGGGGAGCTGTTTTTT. This codes for CASNPSANTGELFF.

Of note for this clone: The same CDR3 also results from other DNA sequences found in this sample. The genes are TRBV27 and TRBJ2-7; tentative D call: TRBD1 (5 bases). Trimming took 4 bases from V and 4 from J, leaving 11 bases between them. The CDR3 length is 13 residues. Germline loops: CDR1 MNHEY, CDR2 SMNVEV (reference sequence). The CDR3 loop reads CASSWGLSYEQYF. CDR3 nucleotides: TGTGCCAGCAGTTGGGGCCTTAGTTACGAGCAGTACTTC.

This sequence joins TRBV4-3 and TRBJ2-7, with D unresolved. The ends were cut back, 0 bases at V and 7 bases at J, with 16 bases in the middle. Germline V gene lookup returns CDR1 LGHNA and CDR2 YSLEER. This CDR3 is built from 15 residues. CDR3 sequence: CASSQDRAAASEQYF. CDR3 nucleotide sequence: TGCGCCAGCAGCCAAGATCGCGCAGCCGCGAGTGAGCAGTACTTC.

V gene TRBV2 combines with J gene TRBJ2-1; 11 bases are shared with TRBD2. J lost 8 bases, V lost 3 bases, and 15 bases had no gene match. The CDR3 loop spans 18 amino acids. In germline, CDR1 is SNHLY, CDR2 FYNNEI. For the CDR3, the DNA is TGTGCCAGCAGTGACTCACTAGCGGGAGTAGGACCAGGGCATGAGCAGTTCTTC. It specifies CASSDSLAGVGPGHEQFF. Variable domain in full (rest from reference TRBV2 and TRBJ2-1): EPEVTQTPSHQVTQMGQEVILRCVPISNHLYFYWYRQILGQKVEFLVSFYNNEISEKSEIFDDQFSVERPDGSNFTLKIRSTKLEDSAMYFCASSDSLAGVGPGHEQFFGPGTRLTVL.

This sequence joins TRBV14 and TRBJ2-1; D gene ambiguous. The V end was cut by 0 bases, the J end by 2 bases, with 20 bases between. The CDR3 is made up of 19 amino acids. CDR1 and CDR2 from the germline V gene are SGHDN and FVKESK. CDR3 in amino acids: CASSQDRIKPLSPYNEQFF. CDR3 DNA sequence: TGTGCCAGCAGCCAAGATAGGATTAAACCACTATCTCCCTACAATGAGCAGTTCTTC.

V is TRBV28 and J is TRBJ1-1; weak D call: TRBD1 (6 bases). V lost 5 bases and J lost 6, with 13 bases in between. Germline CDR1 is MDHEN and CDR2 is SYDVKM. The CDR3 covers 13 residues. Here the CDR3 reads CASSPTGGPEAFF. DNA of the CDR3: TGTGCCAGCAGTCCAACGGGGGGGCCTGAAGCTTTCTTT. The full variable domain, its missing parts supplied by reference TRBV28 and TRBJ1-1, is DVKVTQSSRYLVKRTGEKVFLECVQDMDHENMFWYRQDPGLGLRLIYFSYDVKMKEKGDIPEGYSVSREKKERFSLILESASTNQTSMYLCASSPTGGPEAFFGQGTRLTVV.

The V call is TRBV10-3, the J call TRBJ2-1; 10 bases match TRBD2. Per the germline V gene, CDR1 is ENHRY and CDR2 is SYGVKD. The CDR3 sequence is 15 residues long. After removal of 6 bases from V and 10 bases from J, the junction contained 12 bases not matched to a gene. The CDR3: CAIRGAGGPSGEQFF. CDR3 nucleotide sequence: TGTGCCATCAGGGGAGCGGGAGGGCCCTCCGGGGAGCAGTTCTTC.

This chain joins TRBV27 and TRBJ1-2; D might be TRBD1 (6 bases). The V end lost 5 bases, the J end lost 2 bases, and 9 bases lay between the germline ends. CDR1 and CDR2 from the germline V gene are MNHEY and SMNVEV (reference sequence). The CDR3 is 13 amino acids. The CDR3 DNA sequence: TGTGCCAGCAGTCAGACAGGCAACTATGGCTACACCTTC. This sequence encodes CASSQTGNYGYTF.

The chain has TRBV5-5 and TRBJ1-5; 11 bases match TRBD1. This CDR3 is built from 14 residues. V lost 5 bases to trimming and J lost 6 bases; unmatched junction nucleotides: 4. Looked up from germline, CDR1 is SGHKS and CDR2 is YYEKEE (reference sequence). CDR3 nucleotide sequence: TGTGCCAGCAGGGGACAGGGGGGAAGTCAGCCCCAGCATTTT. Amino acids: CASRGQGGSQPQHF.

As to this clone: At one end the junction does not follow the germline gene, possibly because of a read error. The V and J genes are TRBV6-6 and TRBJ1-4, with a possible D match to TRBD1 (5 bases). In germline, CDR1 is MNHNY, CDR2 SVGAGI (reference sequence). The length of the CDR3 is 13 residues. The CDR3 loop is CASSYWGDEKLFF. The DNA for the CDR3 is TGTGCCAGCAGCTACTGGGGGGACGAAAAACTGTTTTTT.